This TCR beta chain was documented in a study of cytomegalovirus exposure and HLA in healthy donors. PCR primers comprised 60 Vbeta and 13 Jbeta primers. As processed by the authors: In a later analysis, of 80 million or so unique beta chains, roughly 9.9 million appeared in at least two donors. Repertoires were generated with immunoSEQ multiplex PCR, while TCRdb's copy carries only in-frame clones and drops some. The V and J calls and clone size are taken from that table; D and trimming were inferred from the DNA. The repertoire holds 150,000 to 200,000 clones, roughly four fifths seen once, with 4.1% in the top ten. General observations from the study: Later analysis suggested most CMV-associated TCR beta chains were HLA-restricted. Over 15,000 TCR beta sequences were associated with HLA alleles at 0.05 false discovery rate in a later analysis. Some V segments (TRBV6-2 and TRBV6-3 among them) were excluded as indistinguishable.

Comment on this clone: What it binds is not known.

In germline, CDR1 is SGHRS, CDR2 YFSETQ. The CDR3 consists of 13 residues. V was shortened by 0 bases and J by 4 bases, with 4 bases between the two germline ends. The sample consisted of PBMCs. V and J are TRBV5-1 and TRBJ2-2; no definite D call. The TCR comes from a man over 45 in good health and CMV-seropositive. The CDR3 DNA reads TGCGCCAGCAGCTTGGGGCCCACCGGGGAGCTGTTTTTT. Translation gives CASSLGPTGELFF.